The 7 T cell receptor beta chains below all came from one sample that was sequenced in a study of T-cell memory formation after mild COVID-19. TCRdb ran MiXCR on the 5' RACE reads and lists one entry per CDR3 protein. The sample consists of a few hundred thousand distinct CDR3 sequences, approximately 19% of them appearing once. The material sequenced was PBMCs or a T cell subset sorted from them (not recorded which). The receptors shown here come from a young man who had mild COVID-19 (a few samples of this study predate the infection). Cell type and time point are not known.

The sample holds a few counts of this clonotype. This chain uses TRBV29-1 with TRBJ2-1; the D gene could be TRBD1 or TRBD2 (5 bases each). The germline V gene encodes CDR1 SQVTM and CDR2 ANQGSEA. The V end lost 0 bases, the J end lost 7 bases, and 10 bases lay between the germline ends. CDR3 length: 13 residues. CDR3 sequence: CSVEDGGRNEQFF. The DNA of the CDR3 is TGCAGCGTTGAAGATGGGGGACGTAATGAGCAGTTCTTC.

This chain uses TRBV4-3 with TRBJ2-5; TRBD2 matches at 11 bases. The CDR3 has 16 residues. Germline-derived CDR1 and CDR2 are LGHNA and YSLEER. Trimming at V came to 4 bases and at J to 4 bases, leaving 8 bases not matched to a gene. The CDR3 region is CASSPEVAGGVETQYF. The CDR3 DNA reads as TGCGCCAGCAGCCCCGAGGTAGCGGGGGGGGTAGAGACCCAGTACTTC.

V is TRBV2 and J is TRBJ2-5; 7 bases are a match to TRBD2. Germline lookup yields CDR1 SNHLY and CDR2 FYNNEI. J gave up 5 bases and V 2 bases, and 8 bases lay outside the gene matches. CDR3 length: 15 residues. Here the CDR3 reads CASSETAGRVETQYF. The DNA for the CDR3 is TGTGCCAGCAGTGAAACAGCGGGGCGGGTGGAGACCCAGTACTTC.

This clonotype was found a few times. The V call is TRBV4-3, the J call TRBJ2-5; 10 positions agree with TRBD2. The CDR3 has 18 amino acids. Germline assignment: CDR1 LGHNA and CDR2 YSLEER. V dropped 0 bases and J dropped 3; count of bases not matched to a gene: 10. CDR3 sequence: CASSQDGFGLAGEETQYF. The CDR3 DNA reads as TGCGCCAGCAGCCAAGATGGTTTTGGGCTAGCGGGGGAAGAGACCCAGTACTTC.

This sequence joins TRBV5-4 and TRBJ2-3, with D maybe TRBD1 (6 bases). The CDR3 covers 14 residues. Per germline, CDR1 SGHNT and CDR2 YYREEE (reference sequence). Between the trimmed V and J ends, which lost 6 bases and 4 bases, there was a span of 15 bases. CDR3: CASMYRDASDTQYF. The CDR3 nucleotides are TGTGCCAGCATGTACAGGGACGCGTCAGATACGCAGTATTTT.

The chain couples TRBV20-1 to TRBJ1-4; D ambiguous. Trimming removed 5 bases from V and 5 bases from J, with 12 bases in between. Germline V gene data show CDR1 as DFQATT and CDR2 as SNEGSKA (reference sequence). This CDR3 is 13 amino acids long. CDR3 in amino acids: CSAWPTRNEKLFF. CDR3 sequence (DNA): TGCAGTGCTTGGCCGACACGGAATGAAAAACTGTTTTTT.

The rearrangement uses TRBV28 and TRBJ1-2; 9 bases are a match to TRBD1. With V trimmed by 7 bases and J by 4 bases, 7 bases remained unmatched. The CDR3 is made up of 14 amino acids. Per the germline V gene, CDR1 is MDHEN and CDR2 is SYDVKM. CDR3 sequence: CASTQGQGGYGYTF. Written as DNA, the CDR3 is TGTGCCAGCACCCAGGGACAGGGAGGCTATGGCTACACCTTC.